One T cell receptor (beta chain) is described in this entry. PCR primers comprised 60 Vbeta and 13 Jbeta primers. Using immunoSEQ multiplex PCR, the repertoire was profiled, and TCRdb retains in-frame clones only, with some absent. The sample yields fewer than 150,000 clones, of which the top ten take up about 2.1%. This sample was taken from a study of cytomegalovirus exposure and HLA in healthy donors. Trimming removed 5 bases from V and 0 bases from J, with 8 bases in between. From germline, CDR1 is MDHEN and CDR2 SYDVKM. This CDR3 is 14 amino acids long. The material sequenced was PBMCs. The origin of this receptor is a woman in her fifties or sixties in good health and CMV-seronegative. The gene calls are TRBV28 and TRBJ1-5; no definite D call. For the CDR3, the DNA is TGTGCCAGCAGTCCCGAACATAGCAATCAGCCCCAGCATTTT. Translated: CASSPEHSNQPQHF. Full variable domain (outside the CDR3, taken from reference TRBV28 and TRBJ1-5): DVKVTQSSRYLVKRTGEKVFLECVQDMDHENMFWYRQDPGLGLRLIYFSYDVKMKEKGDIPEGYSVSREKKERFSLILESASTNQTSMYLCASSPEHSNQPQHFGDGTRLSIL.